These 22 T cell receptor beta chains were all obtained from the same sample, sequenced in a study of cytomegalovirus exposure and HLA in healthy donors. A multiplex PCR was run with 60 Vbeta primers and 13 Jbeta primers. Sequencing used immunoSEQ multiplex PCR; TCRdb keeps in-frame clones, though not all of them. The sample is made up of about 140,000 clones, and the top ten hold about 2.2% of it. Material for sequencing was PBMCs. Receptor source: a woman aged 18-30 years in good health and CMV-seronegative.

The genes are TRBV4-3 and TRBJ2-3; 11 bases agree with TRBD2. Germline V gene lookup returns CDR1 LGHNA and CDR2 YSLEER. This CDR3 is 16 amino acids long. V lost 2 bases, J lost 3 bases, and 4 bases stayed unmatched. DNA for the CDR3: TGCGCCAGCAGCCAAAGGGGACTAGCGGTAACAGATACGCAGTATTTT. Amino acids: CASSQRGLAVTDTQYF.

The rearrangement links TRBV27 to TRBJ2-7; the match to TRBD2 covers 10 bases. In germline, CDR1 is MNHEY, CDR2 SMNVEV (reference sequence). CDR3 size: 13 residues. V lost 5 bases and J lost 5; bases outside the gene matches: 3. CDR3 in amino acids: CASSGTSDNEQYF. The CDR3 bases are TGTGCCAGCAGTGGGACTAGCGATAACGAGCAGTACTTC.

The J gene is TRBJ1-1, the V gene TRBV5-1, with TRBD1 as a possible D gene (6 bases). Trimming removed 2 bases at V and 3 bases at J, with 14 bases between. Germline V CDR1 and CDR2: SGHRS, YFSETQ. The CDR3 sequence is 15 residues long. The chain's CDR3 is CASSFRQGRDTEAFF. The DNA of the CDR3 is TGCGCCAGCAGCTTCCGGCAGGGGCGGGACACTGAAGCTTTCTTT. Combining the CDR3 with reference TRBV5-1 and TRBJ1-1 gives the whole variable domain KAGVTQTPRYLIKTRGQQVTLSCSPISGHRSVSWYQQTPGQGLQFLFEYFSETQRNKGNFPGRFSGRQFSNSRSEMNVSTLELGDSALYLCASSFRQGRDTEAFFGQGTRLTVV.

This chain connects TRBV6-1 to TRBJ2-2; a weak D match, TRBD1 (8 bases). CDR3 length: 15 amino acids. V was shortened by 2 bases and J by 3 bases, with 10 bases between the two germline ends. Germline V gene sequence: CDR1 MNHNS, CDR2 SASEGT. CDR3 bases: TGTGCCAGCAGTGAAACAGGGGGGGACACCGGGGAGCTGTTTTTT. It codes for CASSETGGDTGELFF.

CDR3 sequence reads: CASSPVGTVDEKLFF. The CDR3 DNA sequence: TGTGCCAGCAGTCCGGTAGGGACAGTCGATGAAAAACTGTTTTTT. The V and J genes are TRBV5-5 and TRBJ1-4; 7 bases are shared with TRBD1. CDR1 SGHKS and CDR2 YYEKEE come from the germline V gene (reference sequence). V gave up 5 bases and J gave up 6 bases; unmatched junction bases: 10. This CDR3 region has 15 residues.

This sequence joins TRBV11-2 and TRBJ2-1, with D possibly TRBD1 on 6 matching bases. This CDR3 region has 16 residues. Trimming pared 0 bases from V and 6 bases from J, leaving 15 bases between. CDR1 and CDR2 from the germline V gene are SGHAT and FQNNGV. Here the CDR3 reads CASSLDVGQGINEQFF. The CDR3 region has the DNA TGTGCCAGCAGCTTAGATGTCGGGCAGGGGATCAATGAGCAGTTCTTC.

V is TRBV18 and J is TRBJ2-1; possibly TRBD1 for D (5 bases). In germline, CDR1 is KGHSH, CDR2 LQKENI. Trimming pared 2 bases from V and 8 bases from J, leaving 13 bases between. The CDR3 extends over 14 amino acids. In DNA, the CDR3 is TGTGCCAGCTCACCAAGTCAGGGCAGCGATGAGCAGTTCTTC. It encodes CASSPSQGSDEQFF.

The V call is TRBV20-1, the J call TRBJ1-1; 7 nucleotides agree with TRBD1. The germline gives CDR1 DFQATT, CDR2 SNEGSKA (reference sequence). The V segment lost 6 bases and the J segment 9 bases; nucleotides outside the gene matches: 7. The CDR3 runs to 11 residues. The CDR3, as DNA: TGCAGTGCCGCCTCACAGGGGAAAGCTTTCTTT. It is translated as CSAASQGKAFF.

V is TRBV7-9 and J is TRBJ2-1; a weak D match, TRBD2 (5 bases). Trimming took 6 bases from V and 5 from J, leaving 14 bases between them. CDR3 length: 14 residues. Germline CDR1 is SEHNR and CDR2 is FQNEAQ (reference sequence). CDR3 in DNA: TGTGCCAGCAGGGCGGCCGCGGGTAACAATGAGCAGTTCTTC. It specifies CASRAAAGNNEQFF.

The V gene is TRBV30, the J gene TRBJ1-2, with no clear D. This CDR3 is built from 14 residues. Trimming took off 0 bases at V and 6 bases at J, with 14 bases between the two ends. The germline V gene encodes CDR1 GTSNPN and CDR2 SVGIG (reference sequence). CDR3 nucleotides: TGTGCCTGGAGTGTACTGGGCCTCGGCCATGGCTACACCTTC. Its translation: CAWSVLGLGHGYTF. Variable domain in full (rest from reference TRBV30 and TRBJ1-2): SQTIHQWPATLVQPVGSPLSLECTVEGTSNPNLYWYRQAAGRGLQLLFYSVGIGQISSEVPQNLSASRPQDRQFILSSKKLLLSDSGFYLCAWSVLGLGHGYTFGSGTRLTVV.

The chain has TRBV9 and TRBJ2-7; D remains unclear. CDR3 length equals 12 residues. Germline V gene data show CDR1 as SGDLS and CDR2 as YYNGEE. V dropped 4 bases and J dropped 5 bases, with 10 bases sitting between them. DNA for the CDR3: TGTGCCAGCAGCCCCTCAGAACACGAGCAGTACTTC. This translates into CASSPSEHEQYF.

The chain is built from TRBV6-1 and TRBJ1-5; tentative D call: TRBD1 (6 bases). V was shortened by 7 bases and J by 4 bases, with 17 bases between the two germline ends. CDR3 length: 15 residues. CDR1 and CDR2 (germline): MNHNS, SASEGT. The CDR3 loop reads CASNALDSPNQPQHF. The CDR3 DNA reads as TGTGCCAGCAATGCCCTGGACAGTCCAAATCAGCCCCAGCATTTT.

A remark on this clone: Other DNA variants within this sample encode the same CDR3. V gene TRBV19 combines with J gene TRBJ2-7; 7 positions agree with TRBD1. The CDR3 is 13 amino acids. Germline-derived CDR1 and CDR2 are LNHDA and SQIVND (reference sequence). V lost 5 bases to trimming and J lost 2 bases; unmatched junction nucleotides: 3. The CDR3 coding sequence is TGTGCCAGTAGTCGTACAGGGGCCTACGAGCAGTACTTC. Protein sequence: CASSRTGAYEQYF.

The chain is built from TRBV4-3 and TRBJ1-6; a weak D match, TRBD1 (5 bases). CDR3 length: 17 amino acids. Trimming removed 1 base from V and 7 bases from J, with 17 bases in between. In germline, CDR1 is LGHNA, CDR2 YSLEER. The CDR3 DNA sequence: TGCGCCAGCAGCCAAGGCGGGAGCAGGGATGAAAATTCACCCCTCCACTTT. Its protein is CASSQGGSRDENSPLHF.

This chain links TRBV9 with TRBJ2-4, with TRBD1 identical over 7 bases. Per germline, CDR1 SGDLS and CDR2 YYNGEE. The CDR3 spans 16 residues. The V segment lost 4 bases and the J segment 5 bases; nucleotides outside the gene matches: 12. The DNA for the CDR3 is TGTGCCAGCAGCCTCGCTATTGGAACAGGGGAAAACATTCAGTACTTC. Its protein is CASSLAIGTGENIQYF.

This rearrangement joins TRBV7-3 to TRBJ2-2; D possibly corresponds to TRBD1 (6 bases). The CDR3 contains 13 residues. Per germline, CDR1 SGHTA and CDR2 FQGTGA. V gave up 5 bases and J gave up 6 bases, with 10 bases separating them. CDR3 in DNA: TGTGCCAGCAGCAGGAGACAGGCCGGGGAGCTGTTTTTT. Protein sequence: CASSRRQAGELFF.

The chain carries TRBV7-2 and TRBJ1-5, with TRBD1 matching over 7 bases. This CDR3 comprises 15 residues. Looked up from germline, CDR1 is SGHTA and CDR2 is FQGNSA. With V trimmed by 6 bases and J by 3 bases, 8 bases remained unmatched. CDR3 DNA sequence: TGTGCCAGCAGGCCAATGACAGGGAACAATCAGCCCCAGCATTTT. Translating it yields CASRPMTGNNQPQHF.

The chain joins TRBV7-8 to TRBJ2-1; 8 bases match TRBD2. The CDR3 contains 15 residues. CDR1 is SGHVS and CDR2 is FQNEAQ in the germline V gene. After removal of 2 bases from V and 4 bases from J, the junction contained 4 bases not matched to a gene. The CDR3 DNA follows: TGTGCCAGCAGCTTACTTGGGACTAGTTACAATGAGCAGTTCTTC. This sequence encodes CASSLLGTSYNEQFF.

In the case of this clone: Sequence at one end of the junction differs from germline and may be a read error. The chain couples TRBV7-7 to TRBJ2-1; 8 positions match TRBD1. This CDR3 has 13 amino acids. Germline values: CDR1 SSHAT, CDR2 FNYEAQ (reference sequence). This chain's CDR3 is CASSPGTGTNQFF. The CDR3 DNA reads TGTGCTAGCAGCCCAGGGACAGGAACAAACCAGTTCTTC. Together with reference TRBV7-7 and TRBJ2-1, the CDR3 gives the full variable domain: GAGVSQSPRYKVTKRGQDVTLRCDPISSHATLYWYQQALGQGPEFLTYFNYEAQPDKSGLPSDRFSAERPEGSISTLTIQRTEQRDSAMYRCASSPGTGTNQFFGPGTRLTVL.

This CDR3 reads CSVERVGTDTQYF. DNA of the CDR3: TGCAGCGTTGAACGAGTCGGCACAGATACGCAGTATTTT. The gene calls are TRBV29-1 and TRBJ2-3; D remains ambiguous. The CDR3 runs to 13 residues. From germline, CDR1 is SQVTM and CDR2 ANQGSEA. Trimming removed 2 bases at V and 1 base at J, with 7 bases between.

The chain links TRBV9 to TRBJ2-3, with 8 bases matching TRBD2. CDR3 length: 15 amino acids. CDR1 and CDR2 (germline): SGDLS, YYNGEE. V gave up 1 base and J gave up 4 bases; unmatched junction bases: 5. CDR3 DNA sequence: TGTGCCAGCAGCGTACAGGCGGGGGGCGCAGATACGCAGTATTTT. As protein: CASSVQAGGADTQYF.

The chain links TRBV9 to TRBJ2-1; 8 nucleotides line up with TRBD2. Germline CDR1 and CDR2: SGDLS and YYNGEE. The V segment lost 4 bases and the J segment 5 bases; nucleotides outside the gene matches: 14. The CDR3 spans 17 residues. The CDR3 DNA reads TGTGCCAGCAGCACCCACCCACGACTAGCGACCAACAATGAGCAGTTCTTC. Translated: CASSTHPRLATNNEQFF. Complete variable domain (other parts from reference TRBV9 and TRBJ2-1): DSGVTQTPKHLITATGQRVTLRCSPRSGDLSVYWYQQSLDQGLQFLIQYYNGEERAKGNILERFSAQQFPDLHSELNLSSLELGDSALYFCASSTHPRLATNNEQFFGPGTRLTVL.